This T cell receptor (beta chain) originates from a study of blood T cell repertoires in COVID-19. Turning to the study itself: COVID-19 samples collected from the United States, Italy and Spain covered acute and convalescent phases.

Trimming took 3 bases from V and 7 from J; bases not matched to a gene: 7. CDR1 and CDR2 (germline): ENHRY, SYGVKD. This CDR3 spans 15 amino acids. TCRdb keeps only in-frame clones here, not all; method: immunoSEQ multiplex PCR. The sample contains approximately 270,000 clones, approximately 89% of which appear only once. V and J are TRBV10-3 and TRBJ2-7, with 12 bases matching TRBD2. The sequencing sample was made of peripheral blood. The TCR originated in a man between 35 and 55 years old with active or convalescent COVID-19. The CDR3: CAISERLAGGGEQYF. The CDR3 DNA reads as TGTGCCATCAGTGAAAGGCTAGCGGGAGGGGGTGAGCAGTACTTC.